The source of this TCR beta chain is a study of patients and donors after allogeneic stem cell transplantation. CDR1 SGHTA and CDR2 FQGNSA come from the germline V gene. V was cut by 1 base and J by 2 bases, with 8 bases left in between. The length of the CDR3 is 14 residues. TCRdb ran MiXCR on the RT-PCR reads and lists one entry per CDR3 protein. Seen here are a few hundred thousand distinct CDR3 sequences, around 40% observed once, and the top ten hold under 14%. The rearrangement joins TRBV7-2 to TRBJ2-5; no reliable D call. Sequencing was carried out using blood, either unsorted or a sorted T cell fraction (not recorded which). The source of this sequence is a human donor who was either an allogeneic HSCT recipient or a stem cell or donor lymphocyte infusion donor (not recorded which). It is not recorded whose cells these are; they may come from a transplant donor. The CDR3 loop is CASSLGLDQETQYF. CDR3 coding DNA: TGTGCCAGCAGCTTAGGGCTAGATCAAGAGACCCAGTACTTC.